The clone carrying this T cell receptor (beta chain) appeared a single time. No antigen is known for it. TCRdb's table, derived via immunoSEQ multiplex PCR, lists solely in-frame clones and lacks some. The sample includes roughly 74,000 clones, about 85% of them seen just once. Time point meaning: week 23, last vaccination. The investigators gave 300 ug of mutant IDH1 20-mer peptide in each vaccine dose, together with topical imiquimod. Donor tumors were new WHO grade 3 or 4 IDH1-mutant, ATRX-lost astrocytomas. The data were obtained in a study of a mutant IDH1 vaccine in newly diagnosed glioma. Study findings and constraints: Pseudoprogression seemed unlinked to shifts in top peripheral T cell clonotypes.

The sample was PBMCs, taken from a glioma patient whose treatment included an IDH1 peptide vaccine. This TCR was sampled from a woman aged 45-59 years with glioma.

The CDR3 is CASGTSGGTGELFF. The CDR3 coding sequence is TGCGCCAGTGGGACTAGCGGCGGCACCGGGGAGCTGTTTTTT. The V call is TRBV10-1, the J call TRBJ2-2; 11 bases fit TRBD2. Germline CDR1 reads WNHNN; CDR2 reads SYGVQD (reference sequence). The CDR3 length is 14 residues. With 9 bases clipped from V and 4 bases from J, the junction kept 4 bases outside the gene matches.